The following is a T cell receptor beta chain sequence with its context. Its antigen is currently unknown. The record originates from a study of T cell responses to AZD1222 COVID-19 vaccine. Study conclusions and caveats: Clonal diversity was possibly underestimated; the donors were predominantly white British and more often female. Receipt of two AZD1222 doses was followed by a rise in Spike-specific TCR breadth and depth. Nearly half of unique spike-specific TCRs reportedly avoided B.1.351 and B.1.1.7 mutated regions. Only a handful of AZD1222 recipients were seropositive at baseline.

Here immunoSEQ multiplex PCR was the method, and the copy in TCRdb shows in-frame clones only, minus some. The data hold roughly 43,000 clones, with around three quarters observed a single time. The germline V gene encodes CDR1 MDHEN and CDR2 SYDVKM. The germline V and J ends were trimmed by 6 bases and 0 bases, with 9 bases remaining between them. CDR3 length: 14 amino acids. Sample: peripheral blood, taken 28 days after the second dose of the MenACWY control vaccine. The sequence derives from an adult who received the MenACWY meningococcal vaccine as a control. This chain joins TRBV28 and TRBJ1-5, with a tentative D call TRBD1 (5 bases). The CDR3 is CASSNGGSNQPQHF. CDR3 sequence (DNA): TGTGCCAGCAGCAATGGGGGTAGCAATCAGCCCCAGCATTTT.